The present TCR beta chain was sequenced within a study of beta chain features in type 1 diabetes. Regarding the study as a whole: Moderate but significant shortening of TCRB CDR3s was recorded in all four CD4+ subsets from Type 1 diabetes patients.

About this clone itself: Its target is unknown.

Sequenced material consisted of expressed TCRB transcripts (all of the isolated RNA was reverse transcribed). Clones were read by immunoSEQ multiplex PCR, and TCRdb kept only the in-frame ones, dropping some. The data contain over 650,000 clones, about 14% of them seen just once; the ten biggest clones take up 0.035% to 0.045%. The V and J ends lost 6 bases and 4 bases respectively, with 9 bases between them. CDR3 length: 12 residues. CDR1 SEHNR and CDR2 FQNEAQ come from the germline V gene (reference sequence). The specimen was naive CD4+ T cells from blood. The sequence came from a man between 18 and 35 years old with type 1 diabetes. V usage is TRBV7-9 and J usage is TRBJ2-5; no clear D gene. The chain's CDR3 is CASRRGPETQYF. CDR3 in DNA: TGTGCCAGCAGAAGAGGTCCAGAGACCCAGTACTTC.